This TCR beta chain emerged from a study of shared clonotypes between healthy human individuals. Investigators spread the genomic DNA of each subset evenly over several immunoSEQ plates. Profiled with immunoSEQ multiplex PCR; TCRdb holds only in-frame clones, not every one. The table lists around 1.6 million clones, approximately 98% of them singletons. Points from the study as a whole: Rarefaction gave evidence that sorted-subset sequencing remained incomplete despite large depth.

The CDR3 has 15 residues. Germline V gives CDR1 KGHSH, CDR2 LQKENI. Unmatched junction bases numbered 11, after V lost 6 bases and J lost 5 bases. With regard to this clone: The antigen remains unidentified.

Everyone who donated was a Caucasian adult who lived in Nashville, Tennessee. Researchers partitioned CD4+ cells into CD45RA+ naive and CD45RA-negative memory subsets. The TCR was taken from a man aged 25 to 40 in good health. The sequenced sample consisted of naive CD4+ T cells sorted from blood. Documented subset: CD45RA+ positively selected. This chain connects TRBV18 to TRBJ2-7; TRBD1 matches 9 bases. This CDR3 is CASSRTGQGINEQYF. In DNA, the CDR3 is TGTGCCAGCTCGCGAACGGGACAGGGTATCAACGAGCAGTACTTC. The variable domain in full, with the rest retrieved from reference TRBV18 and TRBJ2-7, is NAGVMQNPRHLVRRRGQEARLRCSPMKGHSHVYWYRQLPEEGLKFMVYLQKENIIDESGMPKERFSAEFPKEGPSILRIQQVVRGDSAAYFCASSRTGQGINEQYFGPGTRLTVT.